This T cell receptor (beta chain) was sequenced during a study of technical replicates of blood from a handful of donors. Profiling relied on immunoSEQ multiplex PCR, and the TCRdb table lists in-frame clones only, not all of them. The data show more than 65,000 clones, with more than 85% seen just once and about 0.37% held by the top ten. The V end lost 3 bases, the J end lost 0 bases, and 12 bases lay between the germline ends. CDR3 length equals 16 residues. The germline V gene encodes CDR1 LNHDA and CDR2 SQIVND (reference sequence). The V gene is TRBV19, the J gene TRBJ1-5; tentatively, D is TRBD1 (5 bases). The sequencing input was T cells isolated from PBMCs. The sequence was collected from a human donor in good health. The CDR3 nucleotides read TGTGCCAGTAGTATGGAAGCGGGGGTTAGCAATCAGCCCCAGCATTTT. Amino acid sequence: CASSMEAGVSNQPQHF.